Listed below are T cell receptor beta chains from one sample, sequenced in a study of monozygotic twins with inflammatory bowel disease. TCRdb re-called the 5' RACE reads and catalogs CDR3 proteins one per entry, DNA excluded. This sample's clone table lists 200,000 to 250,000 distinct CDR3 sequences. What was sequenced was blood. Source of these receptors: a human donor with ulcerative colitis or Crohn's disease, or a healthy co-twin of an affected twin (not recorded which). CDR3s include the opening cysteine and the closing phenylalanine or tryptophan. The order of the fields is J gene, V gene, CDR3 protein.

TRBJ2-3,TRBV4-2,CASSGTSPGSGQSTDTQYF
TRBJ1-1,TRBV19,CASSIAWNTEAFF
TRBJ1-2,TRBV12-3/TRBV12-4,CASRATGDSSGYTF
TRBJ2-1,TRBV5-1,CASSSGGAEVEQFF
TRBJ1-2,TRBV12-3/TRBV12-4,CASSLVWGGYGYTF
TRBJ1-1,TRBV19,CASSTDSGEYTEAFF
TRBJ1-1,TRBV10-3,CAISKQGAEGTEAFF
TRBJ2-3,TRBV7-9,CASSLLAGPHTDTQYF
TRBJ2-1,TRBV12-3/TRBV12-4,CATKGLARHNEQFF
TRBJ2-7,TRBV5-1,CASSFFSHPSSYEQYF
TRBJ2-1,TRBV19,CASSILGTGVVSEQFF
TRBJ2-1,TRBV5-1,CASSLALAGPNEQFF
TRBJ2-2,TRBV11-3,CASSPRGRTGELFF
TRBJ1-1,TRBV5-4,CASSSVPNTEAFF
TRBJ2-1,TRBV2,CASSENGGSYNEQFF
TRBJ2-1,TRBV20-1,CSARALVGGSSYNEQFF
TRBJ2-3,TRBV20-1,CSARKPGQSTDTQYF
TRBJ2-1,TRBV28,CASSTLRRASSYNEQFF
TRBJ2-1,TRBV6-1,CASSPGGGTDNEQFF
TRBJ2-7,TRBV7-9,CASSSPQGDYEQYF
TRBJ2-5,TRBV15,CATSRDTETQYF
TRBJ2-7,TRBV10-3,CAISGDTSYEQYF
TRBJ2-1,TRBV7-9,CASSFRLAGVRNEQFF
TRBJ2-1,TRBV7-2,CASSLIEYNEQFF
TRBJ2-1,TRBV7-2,CASRPSGSIDNEQFF
TRBJ2-3,TRBV5-1,CASSPGTLTDTQYF
TRBJ1-1,TRBV6-1,CASSESYGEAFF
TRBJ1-2,TRBV12-3/TRBV12-4,CASTYRGQGNYGYTF
TRBJ2-4,TRBV6-5,CASSYRAALAKNIQYF
TRBJ1-1,TRBV19,CASSSWGQWNTEAFF
TRBJ1-1,TRBV12-3/TRBV12-4,CASSLGPIKGLNTEAFF
TRBJ2-2,TRBV27,CASSPPLYGELFF
TRBJ1-4,TRBV7-8,CASSTSTGEKLFF
TRBJ1-1,TRBV7-2,CASSLDRWNTEAFF
TRBJ2-3,TRBV5-1,CASSGIAGRDTQYF
TRBJ2-1,TRBV3-1,CASSQSSGRGEQFF
TRBJ1-5,TRBV12-3/TRBV12-4,CASRGDRGPPQPQHF
TRBJ1-6,TRBV9,CASSVDEGRSPLHF
TRBJ2-1,TRBV5-1,CASSSGAGARNEQFF
TRBJ1-2,TRBV27,CASTGDGYGYTF
TRBJ2-1,TRBV28,CASRWTGGKNEQFF
TRBJ1-2,TRBV20-1,CSLGNGNGGYTF
TRBJ1-2,TRBV18,CASSQIEATWGYTF
TRBJ1-1,TRBV18,CASSLDRRGTEAFF
TRBJ2-3,TRBV4-2,CASSPLQASTDTQYF
TRBJ2-2,TRBV5-1,CASSVTANTGELFF
TRBJ2-1,TRBV20-1,CSATTDGNEQFF
TRBJ1-3,TRBV29-1,CSARTVEDSGNTIYF
TRBJ2-7,TRBV20-1,CSARIRQGREQYF
TRBJ2-3,TRBV7-2,CASLPMGLAPTHTQYF
TRBJ1-1,TRBV5-1,CASAYTGAEAFF
TRBJ2-3,TRBV11-3,CASSLGTGLMDTQYF
TRBJ2-7,TRBV12-3/TRBV12-4,CASTPDRGDEQYF
TRBJ1-5,TRBV19,CASNGQLSNQPQHF